This entry is about one TCR beta chain. This entry is derived from a study of blood T cell repertoires in COVID-19. Study context: Sites in the United States, Italy and Spain provided acute and convalescent COVID-19 samples. Nucleic acid was either cDNA or gDNA, and it came from T cells, B-cell-depleted T cells, or PBMCs.

The CDR3 is made up of 15 amino acids. The V segment lost 0 bases and the J segment 4 bases; nucleotides outside the gene matches: 2. CDR1 is LNHDA, CDR2 SQIVND, per germline (reference sequence). Source study methods: Amplifying reference gene primers gave estimates of nucleated cell counts. Some clones are missing from TCRdb's copy, which holds only in-frame ones; the method was immunoSEQ multiplex PCR. D and trimming were read from the DNA, whereas the V and J calls and clone size are those reported in that table. The data hold about 160,000 clones, with under 85% observed a single time. The rearrangement joins TRBV19 to TRBJ1-3; 8 nucleotides align to TRBD1. Sample: peripheral blood. The source is a man between 65 and 79 years old with acute or convalescent COVID-19. CDR3: CASSIDRGPGNTIYF. Written as DNA, the CDR3 is TGTGCCAGTAGTATAGACAGGGGGCCAGGAAACACCATATATTTT.